Described below is a single TCR beta chain sequence and its context. The germline gives CDR1 LGHDT, CDR2 YNNKEL (reference sequence). V dropped 0 bases and J dropped 1 base, with 6 bases sitting between them. This CDR3 is built from 14 residues. The data were produced by immunoSEQ multiplex PCR, yet TCRdb's version contains in-frame clones alone and is incomplete. The table includes more than 150,000 clones, 90% to 95% detected once. The sample is drawn from a study of T cell responses to AZD1222 COVID-19 vaccine. Sequences were derived from peripheral blood, sampled 28 days after the second AZD1222 dose. The V call is TRBV3-1 (or the pseudogene TRBV3-2), the J call TRBJ2-5; D is undetermined. This receptor was identified in an adult who received the AZD1222 COVID-19 vaccine. Written as DNA, the CDR3 is TGTGCCAGCAGCCAAGAGATTCTCCAAGAGACCCAGTACTTC. It codes for CASSQEILQETQYF.